The source of this TCR beta chain is a study of post-analysis software for immune sequencing data. Sequencing libraries made from TCR beta cDNA carried unique molecular identifiers. One entry per CDR3 protein results from TCRdb running MiXCR on the PCR reads. The repertoire consists of hundreds of thousands of distinct CDR3 sequences, with approximately 59% occurring once and the leading ten covering around 11%. Overall study findings and caveats: For normalized Chao1 diversity, multiple sclerosis patients scored significantly lower than controls did.

Notes on this clonotype: The antigen remains unidentified.

The material sequenced was blood. The receptor was derived from a girl aged 2 to 10 with multiple sclerosis.

DNA for the CDR3: TGTGCCAGCAGTCTATACAGGAGGAGCTCCTACGAGCAGTACTTC. Translation: CASSLYRRSSYEQYF. The V and J genes are TRBV28 and TRBJ2-7; D may correspond to TRBD1 or TRBD2 (5 bases each). The V gene's germline CDR1 is MDHEN and CDR2 SYDVKM. V shed 5 bases and J shed 0 bases, with 14 bases lying between them. This CDR3 region has 15 residues.